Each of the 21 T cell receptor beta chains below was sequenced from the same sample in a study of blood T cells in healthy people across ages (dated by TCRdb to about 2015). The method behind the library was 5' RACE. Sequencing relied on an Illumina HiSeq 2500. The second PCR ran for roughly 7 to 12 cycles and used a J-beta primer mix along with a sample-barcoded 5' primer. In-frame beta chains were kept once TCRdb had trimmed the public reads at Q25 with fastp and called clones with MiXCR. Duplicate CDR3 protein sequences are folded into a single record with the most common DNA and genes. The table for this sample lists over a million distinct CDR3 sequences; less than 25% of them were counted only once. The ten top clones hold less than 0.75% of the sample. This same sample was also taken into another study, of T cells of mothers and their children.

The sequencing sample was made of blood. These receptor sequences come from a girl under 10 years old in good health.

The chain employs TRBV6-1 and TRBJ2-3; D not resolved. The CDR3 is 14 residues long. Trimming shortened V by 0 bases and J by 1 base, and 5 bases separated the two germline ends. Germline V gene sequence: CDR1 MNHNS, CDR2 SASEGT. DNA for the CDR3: TGTGCCAGCAGTGAAGCTTGGGGCACAGATACGCAGTATTTT. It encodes CASSEAWGTDTQYF.

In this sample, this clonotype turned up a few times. The CDR3, as DNA: TGTGCCAGTTCCAAAGGCGACAGGGCGAACACTGAAGCTTTCTTT. This gives the protein CASSKGDRANTEAFF. V usage is TRBV19 and J usage is TRBJ1-1; 7 positions match TRBD1. The CDR3 runs 15 residues. Germline values: CDR1 LNHDA, CDR2 SQIVND (reference sequence). V dropped 8 bases and J dropped 1; count of bases not matched to a gene: 10.

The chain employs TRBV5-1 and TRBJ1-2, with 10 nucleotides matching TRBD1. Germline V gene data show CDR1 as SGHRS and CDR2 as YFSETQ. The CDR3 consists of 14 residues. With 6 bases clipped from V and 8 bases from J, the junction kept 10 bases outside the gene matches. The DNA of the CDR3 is TGCGCCAGCACCTCCGCAACGACAGGGGGCGGCTACACCTTC. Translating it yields CASTSATTGGGYTF.

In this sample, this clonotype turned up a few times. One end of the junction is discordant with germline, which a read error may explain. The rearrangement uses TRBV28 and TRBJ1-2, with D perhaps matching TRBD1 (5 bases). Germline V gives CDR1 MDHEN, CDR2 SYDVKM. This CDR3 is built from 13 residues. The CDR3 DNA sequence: TGCGCCAGCAGCTTCCGGGACAACTATGGCTACACCTTC. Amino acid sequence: CASSFRDNYGYTF.

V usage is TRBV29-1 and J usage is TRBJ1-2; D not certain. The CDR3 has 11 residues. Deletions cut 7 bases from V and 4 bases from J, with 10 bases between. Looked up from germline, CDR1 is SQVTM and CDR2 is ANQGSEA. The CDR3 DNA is TGCAGCGGCGGGAGTCCCTATGGCTACACCTTC. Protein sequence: CSGGSPYGYTF. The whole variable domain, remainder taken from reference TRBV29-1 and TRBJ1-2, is SAVISQKPSRDICQRGTSLTIQCQVDSQVTMMFWYRQQPGQSLTLIATANQGSEATYESGFVIDKFPISRPNLTFSTLTVSNMSPEDSSIYLCSGGSPYGYTFGSGTRLTVV.

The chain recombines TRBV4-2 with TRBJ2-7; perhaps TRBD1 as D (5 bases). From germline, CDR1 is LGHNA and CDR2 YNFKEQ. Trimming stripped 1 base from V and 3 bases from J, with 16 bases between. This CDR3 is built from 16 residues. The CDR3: CASSQGGQGCIYEQYF. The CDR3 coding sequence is TGTGCCAGCAGCCAAGGTGGGCAGGGATGCATCTACGAGCAGTACTTC.

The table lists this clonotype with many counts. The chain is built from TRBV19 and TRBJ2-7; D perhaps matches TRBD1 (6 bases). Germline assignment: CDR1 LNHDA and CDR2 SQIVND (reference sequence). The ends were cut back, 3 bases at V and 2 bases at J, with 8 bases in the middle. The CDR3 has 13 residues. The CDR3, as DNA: TGTGCCAGTAGTATCGGGACAACCTACGAGCAGTACTTC. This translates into CASSIGTTYEQYF.

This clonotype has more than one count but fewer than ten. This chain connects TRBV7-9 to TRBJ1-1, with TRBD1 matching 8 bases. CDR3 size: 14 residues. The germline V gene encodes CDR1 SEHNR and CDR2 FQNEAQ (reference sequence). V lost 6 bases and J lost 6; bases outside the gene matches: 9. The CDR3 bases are TGTGCCAGCAGAAGGGGACAGGAGAGTCCTGAAGCTTTCTTT. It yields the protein CASRRGQESPEAFF.

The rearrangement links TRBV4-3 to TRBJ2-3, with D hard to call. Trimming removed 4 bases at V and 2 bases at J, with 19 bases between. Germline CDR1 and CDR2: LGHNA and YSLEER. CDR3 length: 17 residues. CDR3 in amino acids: CASSPRRALLSTDTQYF. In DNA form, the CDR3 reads TGCGCCAGCAGCCCCCGACGCGCCTTACTGTCCACAGATACGCAGTATTTT.

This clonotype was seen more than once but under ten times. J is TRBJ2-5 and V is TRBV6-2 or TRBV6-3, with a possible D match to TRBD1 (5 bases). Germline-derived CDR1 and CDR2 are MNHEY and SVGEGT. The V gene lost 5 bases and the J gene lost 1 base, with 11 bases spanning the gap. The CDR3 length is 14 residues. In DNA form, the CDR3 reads TGTGCCAGCAGTATAAGGGGCGGCCAAGAGACCCAGTACTTC. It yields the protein CASSIRGGQETQYF.

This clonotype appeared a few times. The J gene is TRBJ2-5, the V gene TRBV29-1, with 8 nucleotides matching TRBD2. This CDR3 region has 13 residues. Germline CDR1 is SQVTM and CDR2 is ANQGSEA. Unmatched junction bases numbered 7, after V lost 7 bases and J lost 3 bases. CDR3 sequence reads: CSANTLAEETQYF. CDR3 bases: TGCAGCGCCAACACACTAGCGGAAGAGACCCAGTACTTC.

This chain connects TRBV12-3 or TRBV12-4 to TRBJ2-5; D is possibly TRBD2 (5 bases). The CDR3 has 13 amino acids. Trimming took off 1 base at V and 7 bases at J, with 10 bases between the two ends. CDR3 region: CASSLGLRGTQYF. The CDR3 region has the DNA TGTGCCAGCAGTTTAGGGCTACGGGGGACCCAGTACTTC.

The DNA for the CDR3 is TGTGCCAGCAGGAATAGGACTAGGGTGAGCACAGATACGCAGTATTTT. Translated, it gives CASRNRTRVSTDTQYF. The rearrangement links TRBV7-2 to TRBJ2-3; 7 bases line up with TRBD2. There are 16 residues in the CDR3. The V and J ends lost 6 bases and 0 bases, in that order; junction bases with no gene match: 9. CDR1 and CDR2 (germline): SGHTA, FQGNSA.

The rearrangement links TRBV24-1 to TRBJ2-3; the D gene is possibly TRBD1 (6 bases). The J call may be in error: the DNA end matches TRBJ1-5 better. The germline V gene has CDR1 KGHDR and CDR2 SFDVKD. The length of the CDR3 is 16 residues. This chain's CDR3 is CATSDLMESGADTQHF. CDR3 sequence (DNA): TGTGCCACCAGTGATTTGATGGAGTCGGGGGCAGATACGCAGCATTTT.

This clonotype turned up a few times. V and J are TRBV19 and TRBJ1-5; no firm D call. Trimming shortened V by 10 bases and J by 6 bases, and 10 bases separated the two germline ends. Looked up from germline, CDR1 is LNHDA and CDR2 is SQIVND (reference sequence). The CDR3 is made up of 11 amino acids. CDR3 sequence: CATGRTQPQHF. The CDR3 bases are TGTGCCACCGGACGGACTCAGCCCCAGCATTTT.

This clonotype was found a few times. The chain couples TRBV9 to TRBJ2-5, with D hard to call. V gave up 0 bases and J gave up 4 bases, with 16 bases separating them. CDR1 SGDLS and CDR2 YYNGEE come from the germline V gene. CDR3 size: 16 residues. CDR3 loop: CASSVGVVFTVETQYF. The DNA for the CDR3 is TGTGCCAGCAGCGTAGGGGTCGTCTTTACGGTAGAGACCCAGTACTTC.

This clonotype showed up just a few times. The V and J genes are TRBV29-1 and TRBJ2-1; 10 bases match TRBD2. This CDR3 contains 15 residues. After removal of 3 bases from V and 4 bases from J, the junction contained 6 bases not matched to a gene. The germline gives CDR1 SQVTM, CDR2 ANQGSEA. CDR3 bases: TGCAGCGTTGATAGGGCTAGCGGGGGATACAATGAGCAGTTCTTC. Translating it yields CSVDRASGGYNEQFF.

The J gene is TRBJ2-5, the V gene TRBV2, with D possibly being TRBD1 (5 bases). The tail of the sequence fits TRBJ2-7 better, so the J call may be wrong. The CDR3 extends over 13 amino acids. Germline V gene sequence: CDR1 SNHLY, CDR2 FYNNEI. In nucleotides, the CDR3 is TGTGCCAGTGAAGGTGTAGGGGACTACGAGCAGTACTTC. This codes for CASEGVGDYEQYF.

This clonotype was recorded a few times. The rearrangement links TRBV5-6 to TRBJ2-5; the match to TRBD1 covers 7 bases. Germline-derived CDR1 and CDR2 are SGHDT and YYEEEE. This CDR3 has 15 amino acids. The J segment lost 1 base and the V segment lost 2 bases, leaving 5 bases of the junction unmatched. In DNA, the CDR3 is TGTGCCAGCAGCTTTATACAGGGGCCCCAAGAGACCCAGTACTTC. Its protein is CASSFIQGPQETQYF.

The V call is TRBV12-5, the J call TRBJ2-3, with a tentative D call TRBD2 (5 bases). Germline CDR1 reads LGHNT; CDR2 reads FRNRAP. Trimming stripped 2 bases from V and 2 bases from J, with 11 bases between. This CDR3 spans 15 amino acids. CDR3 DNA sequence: TGTGCTAGTGGTTTGCTAGCCTACTCCACAGATACGCAGTATTTT. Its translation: CASGLLAYSTDTQYF.

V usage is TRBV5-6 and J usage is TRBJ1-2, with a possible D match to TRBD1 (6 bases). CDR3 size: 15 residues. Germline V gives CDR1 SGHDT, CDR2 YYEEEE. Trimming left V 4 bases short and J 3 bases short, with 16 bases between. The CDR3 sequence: CASSPLVYRDYGYTF. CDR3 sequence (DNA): TGTGCCAGCAGCCCGTTAGTGTACAGGGACTATGGCTACACCTTC.